The T cell receptor beta chain described here comes from a study of cytomegalovirus exposure and HLA in healthy donors. Regarding the study as a whole: It was reported that the classifier diagnosed cytomegalovirus status with high specificity and sensitivity in both the original and validation cohorts. Investigators reported fewer than 200 TCR beta chains as tied to cytomegalovirus. First-cohort TCR clusters tended to co-occur in the approximately 130 validation repertoires, a later analysis found.

The germline gives CDR1 ENHRY, CDR2 SYGVKD. Trimming left V 7 bases short and J 5 bases short, with 15 bases between. This CDR3 comprises 13 residues. Regarding this clone: The antigen is undetermined.

The study drew the donors from its approximately 130-subject validation cohort, separate from the roughly 700-subject first cohort. Measured with immunoSEQ multiplex PCR; TCRdb has only the in-frame clones, and not every one. The table includes 150,000 to 200,000 clones, about four fifths detected once. The clonotype originates from a man aged 18-30 years in good health and CMV-seropositive. The chain uses TRBV10-3 and TRBJ2-7, with D possibly TRBD2 on 5 matching bases. The sequencing input was PBMCs. The CDR3 spells CAIKTREWDEQYF. As DNA, the CDR3 is TGTGCCATCAAAACTAGGGAATGGGACGAGCAGTACTTC.